Listed below are T cell receptor beta chains from one sample, sequenced in a study of blood T cells in healthy people across ages. Each CDR3 protein gets one entry after TCRdb re-called the 5' RACE reads with MiXCR. In the table there are about 1 million distinct CDR3 sequences, 45% of which are singletons. The sequenced material came from blood. The receptors were sampled from a woman in her fifties or sixties in good health. Both conserved end residues are part of each CDR3. A D gene is named only where the DNA matches it firmly. The size entry is marked missing in some rows and otherwise reads once, few, many or a size class.

TRBJ2-7	NA	NA	TRBV5-6	TGTGCCAGCAGCTTGGAGGGGTTCCCCTTGGCCGAGCAGTACTTC	CASSLEGFPLAEQYF
TRBJ2-3	TRBD1	NA	TRBV7-6	TGTGCCAGCAGCCTAAGATCTTTGGGACAGTCCACAGATACGCAGTATTTT	CASSLRSLGQSTDTQYF
TRBJ2-1	NA	NA	TRBV10-3	TGTGCCATCAGACCTCCAGGGAGCTCCTACAATGAGCAGTTCTTC	CAIRPPGSSYNEQFF
TRBJ2-2	NA	NA	TRBV24-1	TGTGCCACCAGTGATTATTACAGGGACACCGGGGAGCTGTTTTTT	CATSDYYRDTGELFF
TRBJ2-1	NA	few	TRBV28	TGTGCCAGCAGCCTAATACGCTCCACATCCTACAATGAGCAGTTCTTC	CASSLIRSTSYNEQFF
TRBJ1-1	NA	NA	TRBV9	TGTGCCAGCAGCGTAGGGTTAGCGAGGAACACTGAAGCTTTCTTT	CASSVGLARNTEAFF
TRBJ1-1	NA	NA	TRBV20-1	TGCAGTGTCACGGGGAGCACTGAAGCTTTCTTT	CSVTGSTEAFF
TRBJ2-7	TRBD1	few	TRBV15	TGTGCCACCAGCAAGGAACCAGGGGGCTTGGACGAGCAGTACTTC	CATSKEPGGLDEQYF
TRBJ2-7	TRBD1	NA	TRBV10-3	TGTGCCATCCGGGCAACAGGGGCTGCCGAGCAGTACTTC	CAIRATGAAEQYF
TRBJ2-1	NA	NA	TRBV20-1	TGCAGTGCCCCCCGAGGGGAGAGGATCTACAATGAGCAGTTCTTC	CSAPRGERIYNEQFF
TRBJ2-1	TRBD2	NA	TRBV10-3	TGTGCCATCAGTGAAAGACTAGCGGGAGGGCCCTATCCCCCCAATGAGCAGTTCTTC	CAISERLAGGPYPPNEQFF